This T cell receptor beta chain was captured by sequencing in a study of T cells in Graves' hyperthyroidism and ophthalmopathy. The CDR3 totals 16 residues. V lost 0 bases, J lost 0 bases, and 12 bases lay in between. Germline V gene sequence: CDR1 SGHVS, CDR2 FQNEAQ. This clonotype showed up many times. The antigen is undetermined. Template material for amplifying TCR beta CDR3 regions consisted of RNA transcripts. RT-PCR in the first round (using the HTBI primer set) targeted the TCR CDR3. TCRdb recomputed calls from the multiplex PCR reads with MiXCR, one row per CDR3 protein. The table has about 610,000 distinct CDR3 sequences, approximately 15% seen once. Overall study findings and caveats: The blood repertoire included most of the expanded thyroid clonotypes above 0.001.

The sequenced sample was blood. The rearrangement uses TRBV7-8 and TRBJ2-7, with D unresolved. The sequence came from a woman between 40 and 50 years old with Graves' ophthalmopathy. CDR3 DNA: TGTGCCAGCAGCTTAGCGAGATTCAAAGACTCCTACGAGCAGTACTTC. This codes for CASSLARFKDSYEQYF.